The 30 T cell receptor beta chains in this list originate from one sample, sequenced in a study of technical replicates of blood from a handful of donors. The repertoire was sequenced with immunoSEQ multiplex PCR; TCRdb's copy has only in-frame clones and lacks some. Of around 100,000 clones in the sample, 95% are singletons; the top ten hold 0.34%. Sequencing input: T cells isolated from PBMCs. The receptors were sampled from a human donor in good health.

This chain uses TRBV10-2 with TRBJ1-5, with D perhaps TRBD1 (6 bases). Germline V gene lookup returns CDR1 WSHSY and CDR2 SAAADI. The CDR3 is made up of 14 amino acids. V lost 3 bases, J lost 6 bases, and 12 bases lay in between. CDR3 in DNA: TGCGCCAGCAGTGAATCCAGGGGTGGTCAGCCCCAGCATTTT. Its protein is CASSESRGGQPQHF.

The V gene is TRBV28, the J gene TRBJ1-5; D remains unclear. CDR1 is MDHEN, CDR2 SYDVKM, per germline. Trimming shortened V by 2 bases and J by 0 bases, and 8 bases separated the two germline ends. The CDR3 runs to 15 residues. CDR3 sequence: CASSLSALSNQPQHF. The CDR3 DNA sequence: TGTGCCAGCAGTTTAAGCGCCCTTAGCAATCAGCCCCAGCATTTT.

The CDR3 spells CASSQERAGGNEQFF. CDR3 DNA: TGCGCCAGCAGCCAAGAACGAGCGGGGGGGAATGAGCAGTTCTTC. The chain combines TRBV4-3 with TRBJ2-1; 10 positions match TRBD2. CDR3 length equals 15 residues. V lost 0 bases, J lost 7 bases, and 3 bases stayed unmatched. Germline lookup yields CDR1 LGHNA and CDR2 YSLEER.

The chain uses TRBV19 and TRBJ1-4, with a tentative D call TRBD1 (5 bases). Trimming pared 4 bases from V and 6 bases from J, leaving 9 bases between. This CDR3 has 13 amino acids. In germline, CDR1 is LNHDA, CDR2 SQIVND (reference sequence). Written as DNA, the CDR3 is TGTGCCAGTAGTAGGGGGGGGGATGAAAAACTGTTTTTT. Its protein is CASSRGGDEKLFF.

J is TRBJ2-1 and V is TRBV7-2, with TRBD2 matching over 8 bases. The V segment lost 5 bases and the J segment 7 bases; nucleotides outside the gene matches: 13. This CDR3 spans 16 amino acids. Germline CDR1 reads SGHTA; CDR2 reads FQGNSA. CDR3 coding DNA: TGTGCCAGCAGCCCCCTTTGGGAGCGGGAGTGGAATGAGCAGTTCTTC. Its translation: CASSPLWEREWNEQFF.

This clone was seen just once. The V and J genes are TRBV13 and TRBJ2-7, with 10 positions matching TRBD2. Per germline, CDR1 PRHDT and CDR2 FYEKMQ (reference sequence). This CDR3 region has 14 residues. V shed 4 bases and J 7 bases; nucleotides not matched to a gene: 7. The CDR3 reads CASSYLAGVGEQYF. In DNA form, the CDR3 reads TGTGCCAGCAGCTACCTAGCGGGAGTGGGAGAGCAGTACTTC. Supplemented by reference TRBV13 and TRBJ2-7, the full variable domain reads AAGVIQSPRHLIKEKRETATLKCYPIPRHDTVYWYQQGPGQDPQFLISFYEKMQSDKGSIPDRFSAQQFSDYHSELNMSSLELGDSALYFCASSYLAGVGEQYFGPGTRLTVT.

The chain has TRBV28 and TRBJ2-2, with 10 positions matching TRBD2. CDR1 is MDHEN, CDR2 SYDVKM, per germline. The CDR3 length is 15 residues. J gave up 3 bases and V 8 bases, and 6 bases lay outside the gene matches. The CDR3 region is CASGLAGEHTGELFF. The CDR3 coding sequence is TGTGCCAGCGGGCTAGCGGGAGAGCACACCGGGGAGCTGTTTTTT.

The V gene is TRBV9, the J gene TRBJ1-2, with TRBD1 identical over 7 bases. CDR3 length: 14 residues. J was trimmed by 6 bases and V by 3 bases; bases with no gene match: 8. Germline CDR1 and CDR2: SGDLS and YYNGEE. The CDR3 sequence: CASSAMTGNNGYTF. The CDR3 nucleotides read TGTGCCAGCAGCGCCATGACAGGGAACAATGGCTACACCTTC. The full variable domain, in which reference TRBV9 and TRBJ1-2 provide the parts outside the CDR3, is DSGVTQTPKHLITATGQRVTLRCSPRSGDLSVYWYQQSLDQGLQFLIQYYNGEERAKGNILERFSAQQFPDLHSELNLSSLELGDSALYFCASSAMTGNNGYTFGSGTRLTVV.

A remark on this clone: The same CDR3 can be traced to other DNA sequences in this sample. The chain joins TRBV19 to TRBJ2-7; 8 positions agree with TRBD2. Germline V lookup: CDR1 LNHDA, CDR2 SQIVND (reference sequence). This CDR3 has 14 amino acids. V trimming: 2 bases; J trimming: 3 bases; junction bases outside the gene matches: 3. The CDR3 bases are TGTGCCAGTAGTATATCCGGGACTAGCTACGAGCAGTACTTC. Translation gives CASSISGTSYEQYF.

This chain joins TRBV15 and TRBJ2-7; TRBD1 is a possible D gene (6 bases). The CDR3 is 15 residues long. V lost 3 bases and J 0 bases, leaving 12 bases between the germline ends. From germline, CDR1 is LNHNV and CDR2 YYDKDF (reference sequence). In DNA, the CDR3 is TGTGCCACCAGCAGCCGGACAGAAGGCTCCTACGAGCAGTACTTC. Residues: CATSSRTEGSYEQYF.

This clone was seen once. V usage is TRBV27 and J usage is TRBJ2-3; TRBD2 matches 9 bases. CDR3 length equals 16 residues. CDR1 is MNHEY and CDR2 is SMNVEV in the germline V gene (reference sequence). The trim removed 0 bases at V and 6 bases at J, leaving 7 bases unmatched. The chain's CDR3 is CASSLSASGKPDTQYF. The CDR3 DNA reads TGTGCCAGCAGTTTATCGGCTAGCGGGAAACCGGATACGCAGTATTTT.

The CDR3 here is CASSLYELDSSYNEQFF. In DNA form, the CDR3 reads TGTGCCAGCAGCTTATACGAACTGGACAGCTCCTACAATGAGCAGTTCTTC. The chain couples TRBV7-3 to TRBJ2-1, with D possibly being TRBD1 (6 bases). Trimming cost V 2 bases and J 0 bases, with 14 bases left between them. The length of the CDR3 is 17 residues. Germline V gene sequence: CDR1 SGHTA, CDR2 FQGTGA.

This CDR3 is CASGWGLAGSNTGELFF. Here the CDR3 DNA reads TGTGCTAGTGGTTGGGGACTAGCGGGGTCGAACACCGGGGAGCTGTTTTTT. The chain uses TRBV12-5 and TRBJ2-2; 13 bases are a match to TRBD2. The trim removed 4 bases at V and 0 bases at J, leaving 2 bases unmatched. The germline V gene encodes CDR1 LGHNT and CDR2 FRNRAP. The CDR3 runs to 17 residues.

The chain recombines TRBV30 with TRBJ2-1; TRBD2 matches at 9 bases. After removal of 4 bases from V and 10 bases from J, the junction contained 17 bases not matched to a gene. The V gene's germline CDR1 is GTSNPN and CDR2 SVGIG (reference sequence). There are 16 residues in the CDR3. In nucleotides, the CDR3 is TGTGCCTGGAATGACTATGTGGTAGCGGGAGCCAGGGAGCAGTTCTTC. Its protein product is CAWNDYVVAGAREQFF.

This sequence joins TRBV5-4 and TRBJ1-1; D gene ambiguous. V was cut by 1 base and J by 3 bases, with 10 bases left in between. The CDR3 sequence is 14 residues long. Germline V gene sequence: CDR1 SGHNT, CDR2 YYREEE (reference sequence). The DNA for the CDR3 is TGTGCCAGCAGCTTGCCCGGTTCTGACACTGAAGCTTTCTTT. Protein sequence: CASSLPGSDTEAFF.

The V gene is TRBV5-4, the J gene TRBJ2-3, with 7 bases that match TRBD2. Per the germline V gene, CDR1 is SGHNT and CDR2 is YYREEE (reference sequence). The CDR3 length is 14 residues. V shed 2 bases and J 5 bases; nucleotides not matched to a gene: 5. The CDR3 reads CASSFGGREDTQYF. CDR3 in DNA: TGTGCCAGCAGCTTTGGGGGGAGGGAAGATACGCAGTATTTT.

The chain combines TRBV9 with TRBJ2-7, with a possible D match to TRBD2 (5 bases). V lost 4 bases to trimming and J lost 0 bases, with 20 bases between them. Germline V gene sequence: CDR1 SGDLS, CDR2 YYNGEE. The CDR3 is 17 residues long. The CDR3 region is CASSPSEGQYISYEQYF. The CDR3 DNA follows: TGTGCCAGCAGCCCCTCAGAGGGCCAATATATCTCCTACGAGCAGTACTTC.

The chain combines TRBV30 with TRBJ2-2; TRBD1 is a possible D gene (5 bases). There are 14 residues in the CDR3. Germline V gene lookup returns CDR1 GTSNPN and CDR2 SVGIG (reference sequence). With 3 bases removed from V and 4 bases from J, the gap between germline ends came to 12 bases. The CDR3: CAWSVGLGTGELFF. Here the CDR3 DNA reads TGTGCCTGGAGCGTGGGGCTTGGCACCGGGGAGCTGTTTTTT.

CDR3 protein: CASSFSGGTEAFF. CDR3 coding DNA: TGTGCCAGCAGCTTTTCAGGGGGCACTGAAGCTTTCTTT. The chain employs TRBV5-4 and TRBJ1-1, with TRBD1 identical over 7 bases. Germline loops: CDR1 SGHNT, CDR2 YYREEE (reference sequence). V lost 2 bases and J lost 4; bases outside the gene matches: 2. The CDR3 consists of 13 residues.

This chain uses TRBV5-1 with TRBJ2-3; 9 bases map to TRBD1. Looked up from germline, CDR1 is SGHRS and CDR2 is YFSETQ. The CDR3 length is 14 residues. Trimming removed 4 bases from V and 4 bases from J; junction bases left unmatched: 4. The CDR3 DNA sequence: TGCGCCAGCAGCAGGGGACAGGGAGCAGATACGCAGTATTTT. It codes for CASSRGQGADTQYF.

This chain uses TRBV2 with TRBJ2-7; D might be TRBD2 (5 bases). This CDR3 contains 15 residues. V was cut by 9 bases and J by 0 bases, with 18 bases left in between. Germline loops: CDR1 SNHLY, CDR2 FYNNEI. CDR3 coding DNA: TGTGCCAGTGGAGGCCAGACCATAGCCTCCTACGAGCAGTACTTC. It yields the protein CASGGQTIASYEQYF.

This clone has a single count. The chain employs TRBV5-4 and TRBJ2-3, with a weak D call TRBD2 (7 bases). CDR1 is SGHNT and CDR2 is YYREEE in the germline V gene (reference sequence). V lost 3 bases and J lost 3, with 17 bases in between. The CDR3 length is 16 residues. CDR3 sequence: CASSSGAGVLTDTQYF. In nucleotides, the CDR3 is TGTGCCAGCAGCTCAGGGGCGGGAGTGTTAACAGATACGCAGTATTTT.

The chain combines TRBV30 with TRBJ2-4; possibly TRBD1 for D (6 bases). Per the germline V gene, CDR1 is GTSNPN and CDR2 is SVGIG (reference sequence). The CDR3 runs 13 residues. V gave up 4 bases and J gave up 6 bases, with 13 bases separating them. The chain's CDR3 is CAWKGDVLNIQYF. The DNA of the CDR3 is TGTGCCTGGAAGGGGGATGTCTTAAACATTCAGTACTTC.

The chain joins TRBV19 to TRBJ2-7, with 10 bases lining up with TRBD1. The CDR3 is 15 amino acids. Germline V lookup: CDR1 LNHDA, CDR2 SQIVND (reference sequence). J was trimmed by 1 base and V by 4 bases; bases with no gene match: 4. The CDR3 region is CASSTPGQGSYEQYF. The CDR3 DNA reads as TGTGCCAGTAGTACACCGGGACAGGGGTCCTACGAGCAGTACTTC.

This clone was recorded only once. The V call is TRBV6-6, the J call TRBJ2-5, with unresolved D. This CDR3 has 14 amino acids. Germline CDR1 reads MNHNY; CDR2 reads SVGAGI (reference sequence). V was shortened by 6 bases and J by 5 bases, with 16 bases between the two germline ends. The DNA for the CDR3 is TGTGCCAGCAGCTCGAGTGGTAGTGCGGAGACCCAGTACTTC. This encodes CASSSSGSAETQYF.

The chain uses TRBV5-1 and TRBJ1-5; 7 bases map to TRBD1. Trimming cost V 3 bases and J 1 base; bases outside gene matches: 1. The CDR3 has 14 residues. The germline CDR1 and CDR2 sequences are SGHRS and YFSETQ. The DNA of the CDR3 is TGCGCCAGCAGCTCGGGACAGAGCAATCAGCCCCAGCATTTT. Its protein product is CASSSGQSNQPQHF.

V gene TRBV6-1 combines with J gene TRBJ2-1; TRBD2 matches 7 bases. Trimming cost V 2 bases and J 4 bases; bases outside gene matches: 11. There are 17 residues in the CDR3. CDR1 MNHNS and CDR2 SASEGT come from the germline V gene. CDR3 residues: CASSEREGPDGYNEQFF. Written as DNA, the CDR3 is TGTGCCAGCAGTGAAAGGGAGGGGCCGGATGGTTACAATGAGCAGTTCTTC.

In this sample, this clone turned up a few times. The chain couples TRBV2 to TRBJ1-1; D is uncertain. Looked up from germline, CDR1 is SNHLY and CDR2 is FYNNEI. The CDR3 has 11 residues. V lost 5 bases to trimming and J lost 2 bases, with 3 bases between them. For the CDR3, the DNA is TGTGCCAGCAGTCCAAACACTGAAGCTTTCTTT. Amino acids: CASSPNTEAFF. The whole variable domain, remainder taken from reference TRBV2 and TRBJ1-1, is EPEVTQTPSHQVTQMGQEVILRCVPISNHLYFYWYRQILGQKVEFLVSFYNNEISEKSEIFDDQFSVERPDGSNFTLKIRSTKLEDSAMYFCASSPNTEAFFGQGTRLTVV.

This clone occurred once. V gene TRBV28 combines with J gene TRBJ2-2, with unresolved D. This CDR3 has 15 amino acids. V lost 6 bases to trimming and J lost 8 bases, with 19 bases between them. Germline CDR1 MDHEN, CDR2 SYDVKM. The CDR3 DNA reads TGTGCCAGCAGATTAGGCGGCCGCCCGGAGGGGGAGCTGTTTTTT. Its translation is CASRLGGRPEGELFF.

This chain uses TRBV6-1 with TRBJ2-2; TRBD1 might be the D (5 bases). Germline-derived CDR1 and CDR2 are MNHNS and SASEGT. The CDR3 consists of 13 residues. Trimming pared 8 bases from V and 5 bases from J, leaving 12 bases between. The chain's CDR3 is CASATEQTGELFF. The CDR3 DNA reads TGTGCCAGCGCGACAGAACAAACCGGGGAGCTGTTTTTT.